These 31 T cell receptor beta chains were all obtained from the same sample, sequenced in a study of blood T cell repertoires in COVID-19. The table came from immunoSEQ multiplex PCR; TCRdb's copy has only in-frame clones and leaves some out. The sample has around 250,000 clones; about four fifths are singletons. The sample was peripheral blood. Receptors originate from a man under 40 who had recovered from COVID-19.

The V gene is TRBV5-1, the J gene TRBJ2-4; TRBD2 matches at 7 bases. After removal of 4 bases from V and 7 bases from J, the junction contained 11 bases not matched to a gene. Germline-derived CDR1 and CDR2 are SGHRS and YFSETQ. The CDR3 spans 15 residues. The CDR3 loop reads CASSLTWTSGNIQYF. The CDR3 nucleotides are TGCGCCAGCAGCCTTACCTGGACTAGTGGGAACATTCAGTACTTC.

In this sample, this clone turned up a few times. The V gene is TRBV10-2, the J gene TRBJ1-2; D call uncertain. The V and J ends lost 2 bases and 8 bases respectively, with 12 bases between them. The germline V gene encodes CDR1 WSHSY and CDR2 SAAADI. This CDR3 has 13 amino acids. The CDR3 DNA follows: TGCGCCAGCAGTGAGGCGGGAGGGCTGGGCTACACCTTC. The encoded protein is CASSEAGGLGYTF.

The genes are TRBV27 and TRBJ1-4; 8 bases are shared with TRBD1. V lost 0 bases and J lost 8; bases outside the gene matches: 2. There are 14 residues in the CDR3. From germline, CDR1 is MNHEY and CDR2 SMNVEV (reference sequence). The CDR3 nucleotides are TGTGCCAGCAGTTTATCCGACAGGGGAGAAAAACTGTTTTTT. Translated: CASSLSDRGEKLFF. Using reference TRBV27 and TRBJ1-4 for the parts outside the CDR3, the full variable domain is EAQVTQNPRYLITVTGKKLTVTCSQNMNHEYMSWYRQDPGLGLRQIYYSMNVEVTDKGDVPEGYKVSRKEKRNFPLILESPSPNQTSLYFCASSLSDRGEKLFFGSGTQLSVL.

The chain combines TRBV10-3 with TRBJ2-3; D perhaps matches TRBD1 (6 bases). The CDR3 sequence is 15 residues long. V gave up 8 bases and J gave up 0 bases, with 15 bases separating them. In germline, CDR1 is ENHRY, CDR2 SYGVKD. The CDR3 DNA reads TGTGCCATCGCTGAGCCACAGGGTAGCACAGATACGCAGTATTTT. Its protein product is CAIAEPQGSTDTQYF.

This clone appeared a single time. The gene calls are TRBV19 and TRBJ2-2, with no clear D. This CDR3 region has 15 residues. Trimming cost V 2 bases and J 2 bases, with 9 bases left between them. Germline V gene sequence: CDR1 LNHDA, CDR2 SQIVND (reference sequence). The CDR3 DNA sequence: TGTGCCAGTAGTATATACAGCAGAAACACCGGGGAGCTGTTTTTT. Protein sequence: CASSIYSRNTGELFF. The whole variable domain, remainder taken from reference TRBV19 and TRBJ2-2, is DGGITQSPKYLFRKEGQNVTLSCEQNLNHDAMYWYRQDPGQGLRLIYYSQIVNDFQKGDIAEGYSVSREKKESFPLTVTSAQKNPTAFYLCASSIYSRNTGELFFGEGSRLTVL.

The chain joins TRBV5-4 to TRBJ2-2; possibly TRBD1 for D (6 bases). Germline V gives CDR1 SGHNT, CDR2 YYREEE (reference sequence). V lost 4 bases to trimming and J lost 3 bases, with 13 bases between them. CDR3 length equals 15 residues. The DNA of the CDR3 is TGTGCCAGCAGCCCGAACAGGGCGGACACCGGGGAGCTGTTTTTT. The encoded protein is CASSPNRADTGELFF.

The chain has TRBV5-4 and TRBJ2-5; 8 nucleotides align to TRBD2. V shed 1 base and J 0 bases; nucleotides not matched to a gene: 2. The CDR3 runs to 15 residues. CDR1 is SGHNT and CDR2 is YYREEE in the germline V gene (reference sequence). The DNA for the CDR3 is TGTGCCAGCAGCTTGATTAGCGGGGACCAAGAGACCCAGTACTTC. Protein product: CASSLISGDQETQYF. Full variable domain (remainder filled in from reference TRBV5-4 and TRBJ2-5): ETGVTQSPTHLIKTRGQQVTLRCSSQSGHNTVSWYQQALGQGPQFIFQYYREEENGRGNFPPRFSGLQFPNYSSELNVNALELDDSALYLCASSLISGDQETQYFGPGTRLLVL.

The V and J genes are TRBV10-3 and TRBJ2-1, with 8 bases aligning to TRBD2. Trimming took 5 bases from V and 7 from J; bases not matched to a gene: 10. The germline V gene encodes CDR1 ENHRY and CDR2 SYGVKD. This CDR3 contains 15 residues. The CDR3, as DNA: TGTGCCATCAGTTTGGGCGGGGGGCATCTAAATGAGCAGTTCTTC. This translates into CAISLGGGHLNEQFF.

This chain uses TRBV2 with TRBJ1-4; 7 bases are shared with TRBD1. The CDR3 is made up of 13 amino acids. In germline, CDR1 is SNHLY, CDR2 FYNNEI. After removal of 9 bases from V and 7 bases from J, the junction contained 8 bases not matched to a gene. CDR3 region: CASIRQGGEKLFF. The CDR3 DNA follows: TGTGCCAGTATACGACAGGGTGGTGAAAAACTGTTTTTT.

CDR3 residues: CSVGTSAADTQYF. CDR3 nucleotide sequence: TGCAGCGTAGGGACTAGCGCGGCAGATACGCAGTATTTT. V is TRBV29-1 and J is TRBJ2-3, with 10 nucleotides matching TRBD2. Per germline, CDR1 SQVTM and CDR2 ANQGSEA. The junction had 4 bases not matched to a gene; V was cut back by 6 bases and J by 4 bases. The CDR3 totals 13 residues.

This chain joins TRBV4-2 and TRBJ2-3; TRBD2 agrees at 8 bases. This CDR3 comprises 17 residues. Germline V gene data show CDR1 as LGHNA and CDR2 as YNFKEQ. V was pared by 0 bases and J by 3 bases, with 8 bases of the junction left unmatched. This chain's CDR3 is CASSQESGGGPTDTQYF. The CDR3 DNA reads TGTGCCAGCAGCCAAGAGTCGGGCGGGGGGCCTACAGATACGCAGTATTTT.

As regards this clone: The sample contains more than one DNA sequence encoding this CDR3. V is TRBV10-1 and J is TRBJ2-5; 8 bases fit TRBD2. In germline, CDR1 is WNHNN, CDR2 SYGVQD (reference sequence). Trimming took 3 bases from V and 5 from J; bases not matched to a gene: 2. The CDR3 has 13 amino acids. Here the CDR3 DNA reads TGCGCCAGCAGTGAAAGCGGGGGTGAGACCCAGTACTTC. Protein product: CASSESGGETQYF.

CDR3: CSASSGGVSTDTQYF. CDR3 nucleotides: TGCAGTGCTAGTTCCGGGGGGGTTAGCACAGATACGCAGTATTTT. The V gene is TRBV20-1, the J gene TRBJ2-3; 8 nucleotides align to TRBD2. V lost 3 bases to trimming and J lost 0 bases; unmatched junction nucleotides: 5. The CDR3 extends over 15 amino acids. CDR1 is DFQATT and CDR2 is SNEGSKA in the germline V gene (reference sequence).

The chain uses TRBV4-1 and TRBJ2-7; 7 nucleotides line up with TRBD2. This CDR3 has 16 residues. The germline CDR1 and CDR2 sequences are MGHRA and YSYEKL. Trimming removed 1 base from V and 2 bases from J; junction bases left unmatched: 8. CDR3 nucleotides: TGCGCCAGCAGCCAAGTTGTCGGACTAGGGCCCTACGAGCAGTACGTC. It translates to CASSQVVGLGPYEQYV.

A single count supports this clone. DNA for the CDR3: TGTGTCAGAAGCTTAGTTGGACACTTGGGCTACGAGCAGTACGTC. Its protein is CVRSLVGHLGYEQYV. The chain links TRBV7-5 to TRBJ2-7; whether TRBD1, the table's D call, matches the DNA was not checked. TRBV7-5 corresponds to a pseudogene. This CDR3 has 15 amino acids.

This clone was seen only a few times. The DNA for the CDR3 is TGTGCCAGCAGCCAAGACGGCAGGGATGGCTACACCTTC. It is translated as CASSQDGRDGYTF. The chain uses TRBV4-2 and TRBJ1-2; D is perhaps TRBD1 (5 bases). CDR1 is LGHNA, CDR2 YNFKEQ, per germline. There are 13 residues in the CDR3. The V and J ends lost 0 bases and 6 bases respectively, with 8 bases between them.

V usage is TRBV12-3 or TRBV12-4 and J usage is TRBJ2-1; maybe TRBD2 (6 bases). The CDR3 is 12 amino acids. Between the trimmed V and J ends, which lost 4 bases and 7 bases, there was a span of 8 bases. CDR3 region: CASSWGLNEQFF. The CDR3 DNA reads TGTGCCAGCAGTTGGGGACTGAATGAGCAGTTCTTC.

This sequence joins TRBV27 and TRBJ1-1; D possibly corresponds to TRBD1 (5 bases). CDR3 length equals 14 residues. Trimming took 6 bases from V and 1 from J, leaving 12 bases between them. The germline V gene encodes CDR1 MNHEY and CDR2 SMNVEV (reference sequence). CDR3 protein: CASRDTGTNTEAFF. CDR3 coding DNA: TGTGCCAGCAGAGACACAGGCACGAACACTGAAGCTTTCTTT.

In DNA form, the CDR3 reads TGCGCCAGCAGCGTAACCACCGGGACAGGGGGTTACGAGCAGTACTTC. Its protein product is CASSVTTGTGGYEQYF. V is TRBV5-1 and J is TRBJ2-7; 11 nucleotides match TRBD1. Germline CDR1 SGHRS, CDR2 YFSETQ. The V and J ends lost 4 bases and 4 bases, in that order; junction bases with no gene match: 10. The CDR3 has 16 amino acids. The entire variable domain, with the rest obtained from reference TRBV5-1 and TRBJ2-7, is as follows: KAGVTQTPRYLIKTRGQQVTLSCSPISGHRSVSWYQQTPGQGLQFLFEYFSETQRNKGNFPGRFSGRQFSNSRSEMNVSTLELGDSALYLCASSVTTGTGGYEQYFGPGTRLTVT.

The CDR3: CASSERDEAFF. CDR3 DNA: TGTGCCAGCAGTGAGAGAGATGAAGCTTTCTTT. The chain recombines TRBV2 with TRBJ1-1; D call uncertain. There are 11 residues in the CDR3. V was trimmed by 3 bases and J by 7 bases, leaving 6 bases between them. Germline CDR1 reads SNHLY; CDR2 reads FYNNEI.

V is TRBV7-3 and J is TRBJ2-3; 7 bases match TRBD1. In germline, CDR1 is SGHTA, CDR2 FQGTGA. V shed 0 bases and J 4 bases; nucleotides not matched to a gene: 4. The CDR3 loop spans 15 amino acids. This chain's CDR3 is CASSLTSDRADTQYF. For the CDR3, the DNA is TGTGCCAGCAGCTTAACGTCTGACAGGGCAGATACGCAGTATTTT. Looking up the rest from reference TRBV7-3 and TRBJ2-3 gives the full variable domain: GAGVSQTPSNKVTEKGKYVELRCDPISGHTALYWYRQSLGQGPEFLIYFQGTGAADDSGLPNDRFFAVRPEGSVSTLKIQRTERGDSAVYLCASSLTSDRADTQYFGPGTRLTVL.

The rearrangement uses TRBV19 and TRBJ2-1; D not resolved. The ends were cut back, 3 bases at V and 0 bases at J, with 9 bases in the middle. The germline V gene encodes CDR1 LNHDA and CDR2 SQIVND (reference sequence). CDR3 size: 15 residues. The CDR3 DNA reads TGTGCCAGTAGTATTTCCTTTAGCTCCTACAATGAGCAGTTCTTC. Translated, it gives CASSISFSSYNEQFF.

DNA of the CDR3: TGTGCCAGCAGCTTAAAGCCGACCGGGGAGCTGTTTTTT. It translates to CASSLKPTGELFF. J is TRBJ2-2 and V is TRBV7-3; no clear D gene. The germline CDR1 and CDR2 sequences are SGHTA and FQGTGA. This CDR3 spans 13 amino acids. The V and J ends lost 1 base and 5 bases respectively, with 5 bases between them.

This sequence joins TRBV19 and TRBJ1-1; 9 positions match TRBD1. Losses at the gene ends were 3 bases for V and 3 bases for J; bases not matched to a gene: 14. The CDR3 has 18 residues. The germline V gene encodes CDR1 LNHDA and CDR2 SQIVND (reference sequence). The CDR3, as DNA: TGTGCCAGTAGTATCAACCTCCGGACAGGGGAAGCGGACACTGAAGCTTTCTTT. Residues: CASSINLRTGEADTEAFF.

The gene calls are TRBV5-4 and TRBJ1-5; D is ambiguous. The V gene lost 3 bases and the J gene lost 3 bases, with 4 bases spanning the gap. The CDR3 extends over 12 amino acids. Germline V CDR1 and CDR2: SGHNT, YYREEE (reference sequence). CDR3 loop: CASSSDNQPQHF. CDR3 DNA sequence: TGTGCCAGCAGCTCAGACAATCAGCCCCAGCATTTT.

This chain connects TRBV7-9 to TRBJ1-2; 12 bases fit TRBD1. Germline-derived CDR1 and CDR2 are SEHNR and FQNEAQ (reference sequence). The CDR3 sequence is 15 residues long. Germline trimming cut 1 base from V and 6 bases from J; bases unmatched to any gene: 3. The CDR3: CASSLGGQGADGYTF. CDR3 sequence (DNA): TGTGCCAGCAGCTTAGGGGGACAGGGGGCAGATGGCTACACCTTC. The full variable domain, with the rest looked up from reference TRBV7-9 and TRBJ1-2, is DTGVSQNPRHKITKRGQNVTFRCDPISEHNRLYWYRQTLGQGPEFLTYFQNEAQLEKSRLLSDRFSAERPKGSFSTLEIQRTEQGDSAMYLCASSLGGQGADGYTFGSGTRLTVV.

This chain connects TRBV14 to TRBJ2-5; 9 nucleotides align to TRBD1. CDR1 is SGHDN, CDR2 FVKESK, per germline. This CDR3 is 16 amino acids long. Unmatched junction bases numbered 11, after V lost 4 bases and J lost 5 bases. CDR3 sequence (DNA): TGTGCCAGCAGCCCGCAACCGGGACAGGGTTACGAGACCCAGTACTTC. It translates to CASSPQPGQGYETQYF.

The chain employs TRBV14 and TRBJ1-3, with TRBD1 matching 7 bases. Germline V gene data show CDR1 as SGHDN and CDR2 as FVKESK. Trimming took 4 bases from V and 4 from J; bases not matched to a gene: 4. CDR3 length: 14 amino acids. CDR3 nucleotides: TGTGCCAGCAGCCCTCGACAGGGCGGAAACACCATATATTTT. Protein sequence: CASSPRQGGNTIYF.

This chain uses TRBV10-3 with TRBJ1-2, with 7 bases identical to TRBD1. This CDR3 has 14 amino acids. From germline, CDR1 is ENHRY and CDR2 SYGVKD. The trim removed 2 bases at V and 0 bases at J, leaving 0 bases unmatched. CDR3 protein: CAISETGANYGYTF. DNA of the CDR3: TGTGCCATCAGTGAGACAGGGGCTAACTATGGCTACACCTTC.

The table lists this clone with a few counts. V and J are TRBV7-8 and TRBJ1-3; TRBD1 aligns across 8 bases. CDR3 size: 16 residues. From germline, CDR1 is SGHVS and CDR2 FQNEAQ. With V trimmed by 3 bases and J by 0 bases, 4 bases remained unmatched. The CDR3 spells CASSLDRVGSGNTIYF. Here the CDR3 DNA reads TGTGCCAGCAGCTTGGACAGGGTGGGCTCTGGAAACACCATATATTTT.

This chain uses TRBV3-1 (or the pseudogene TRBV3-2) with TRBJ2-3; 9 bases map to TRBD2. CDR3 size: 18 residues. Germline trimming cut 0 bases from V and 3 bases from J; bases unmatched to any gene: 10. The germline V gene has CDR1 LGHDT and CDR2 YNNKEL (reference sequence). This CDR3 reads CASSQDLGLAGRTDTQYF. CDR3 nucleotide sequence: TGTGCCAGCAGCCAAGATCTTGGCCTAGCGGGGCGTACAGATACGCAGTATTTT.